The T cell receptor beta chain described here comes from a study of blood T cell repertoires in COVID-19 (dated by TCRdb to 2019 to 2021). Background on the whole study: Samples from collaborators originated in the United States, Italy and Spain and spanned both the acute and convalescent phases of COVID-19. Where available, HLA class I and class II types were taken from metadata supplied by the sample provider and were not determined by assay-based typing. The prospective study material was composed of cDNA or gDNA derived from T cells, B-cell-depleted T cells, or PBMCs. A freely available public database, intended as a resource for researchers studying the immune response to SARS-CoV-2, is where the repertoires were released. Samples came from the ongoing ImmuneRACE study (first 160 participants) plus 1,254 subjects from 6 global collaborators. Subjects who had been exposed to COVID-19, were actively infected with it, or had recovered from it provided the deeply sampled blood TCRbeta repertoires that made up the dataset. Sample metadata almost always included a de-identified subject ID, COVID-19 status, age in years and sex.

The study at large found these results: Clinical and demographic metadata were provided uncurated, with the amount varying by source and participant.

Of note for this clone: What this receptor recognizes is not known. Base qualities are not provided; no much larger clone lies one nucleotide away.

Whole blood was collected in K2EDTA tubes by collaborating institutions according to the institutions' own protocols. For TCRbeta analysis, collaborator samples were shipped as frozen whole blood, as isolated PBMCs, or as DNA extracted from either sample type. The immunoSEQ Assay, a bias-controlled multiplex PCR, was used to amplify TCRbeta CDR3 regions from genomic DNA. Concerning the study's data processing: The number of nucleated cells in each sample was estimated from the amplification of reference gene primers within the assay. To quantify the absolute abundance of each unique TCRbeta CDR3 rearrangement, sequence reads were collapsed and filtered. For each sample, productive Simpson clonality was calculated as the square root of Simpson's diversity index across productive rearrangements. In TCRdb, the immuneACCESS table is reduced to in-frame sequences with V and J assigned. These tables do not hold every clone; where another copy was compared, an unresolved V gene accounts for under half, and the others remain unexplained. Clone size and the V and J calls come from that table; the DNA yielded D and trimming. Recorded for this sample are under 250,000 clones; 80% to 85% of them occurred a single time. Approximately 4% of the sample belongs to the ten largest clones.

The TCR originated in a man aged 50 to 60 with active or convalescent COVID-19. The sequencing sample was made of peripheral blood.

The nucleotide sequence is given as TGTGCCAGCAGCTTAAGAGGGAAGATAAGCACAGATACGCAGTATTTT. This gives the protein CASSLRGKISTDTQYF. The sequence links TRBV7-4 to TRBJ2-3; possibly the D gene is TRBD2, per 5 matching bases. V was cut back by 2 bases and J by 0 bases, leaving a gap of 12 bases between them. The germline V gene supplies CDR1 SGHVT and CDR2 SQSDAQ. The CDR3 contains 16 residues, cysteine and phenylalanine counted. Only the CDR3 DNA stays, 48 bases, in frame from base 1. The variable domain in full, with residues beyond the CDR3 obtained from the reference TRBV7-4 and TRBJ2-3 genes, is GAGVSQSPRYKVAKRGRDVALRCDSISGHVTLYWYRQTLGQGSEVLTYSQSDAQRDKSGRPSGRFSAERPERSVSTLKIQRTEQGDSAVYLCASSLRGKISTDTQYFGPGTRLTVL.